This entry features one TCR beta chain sequence. Trimming removed 2 bases at V and 12 bases at J, with 13 bases between. CDR3 length equals 13 residues. CDR1 and CDR2 from the germline V gene are KGHSH and LQKENI. This sample stems from a study of blood T cell repertoires in COVID-19. The overall study: Some COVID-19 samples were acute and others convalescent; all came from the United States, Italy and Spain.

Original methodology: Amplification of reference gene primers provided the estimated nucleated cell counts. TCRdb's table, derived via immunoSEQ multiplex PCR, lists solely in-frame clones and lacks some. V and J calls and clone size are copied from that table; D and trimming were computed from the DNA. The sample holds 150,000 to 200,000 clones, around 77% seen once. The sample taken for sequencing was peripheral blood. The chain uses TRBV18 and TRBJ1-4; perhaps TRBD1 as D (6 bases). This clonotype originated in a man aged 60 to 75 with active or convalescent COVID-19. CDR3 nucleotide sequence: TGTGCCAGCTCACCAAAAACAGGGTTGGAACTGTTTTTT. The encoded protein is CASSPKTGLELFF. The full variable domain, completed using reference TRBV18 and TRBJ1-4, is NAGVMQNPRHLVRRRGQEARLRCSPMKGHSHVYWYRQLPEEGLKFMVYLQKENIIDESGMPKERFSAEFPKEGPSILRIQQVVRGDSAAYFCASSPKTGLELFFGSGTQLSVL.